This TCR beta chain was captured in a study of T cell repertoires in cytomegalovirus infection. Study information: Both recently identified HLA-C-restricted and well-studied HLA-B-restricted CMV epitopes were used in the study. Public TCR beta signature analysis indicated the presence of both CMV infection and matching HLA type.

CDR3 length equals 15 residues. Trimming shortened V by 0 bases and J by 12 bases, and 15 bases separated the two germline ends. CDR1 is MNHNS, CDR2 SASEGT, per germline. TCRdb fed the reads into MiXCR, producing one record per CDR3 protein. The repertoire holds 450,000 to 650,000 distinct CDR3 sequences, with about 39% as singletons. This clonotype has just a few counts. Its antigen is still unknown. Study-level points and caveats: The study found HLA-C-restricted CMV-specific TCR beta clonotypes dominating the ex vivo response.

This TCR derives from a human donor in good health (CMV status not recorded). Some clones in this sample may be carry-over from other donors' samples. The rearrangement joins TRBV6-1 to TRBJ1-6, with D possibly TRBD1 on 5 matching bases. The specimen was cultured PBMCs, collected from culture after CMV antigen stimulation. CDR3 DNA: TGTGCCAGCAGTGAAGCGGGGGGATTCTGGAGACCCCTCCACTTT. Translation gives CASSEAGGFWRPLHF.